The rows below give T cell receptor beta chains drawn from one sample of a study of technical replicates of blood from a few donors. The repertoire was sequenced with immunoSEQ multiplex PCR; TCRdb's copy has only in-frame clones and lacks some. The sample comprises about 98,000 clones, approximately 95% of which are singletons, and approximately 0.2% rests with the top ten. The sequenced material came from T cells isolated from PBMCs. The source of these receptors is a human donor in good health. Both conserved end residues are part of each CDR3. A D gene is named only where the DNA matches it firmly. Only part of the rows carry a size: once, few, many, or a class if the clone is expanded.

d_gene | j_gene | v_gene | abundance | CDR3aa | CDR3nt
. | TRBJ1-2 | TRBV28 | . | CASGSQGGITF | TGTGCCAGCGGTTCCCAGGGCGGTATTACCTTC
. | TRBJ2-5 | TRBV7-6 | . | CASSLSRNSQETQYF | TGTGCCAGCAGCTTATCGAGGAACTCCCAAGAGACCCAGTACTTC
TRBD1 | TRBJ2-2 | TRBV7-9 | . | CASSGPGQQGSGELFF | TGTGCCAGCAGCGGTCCGGGACAGCAGGGATCCGGGGAGCTGTTTTTT
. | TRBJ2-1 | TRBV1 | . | CTSSLAGERGNEQFF | TGCACCAGCAGCCTAGCGGGAGAAAGGGGCAATGAGCAGTTCTTC
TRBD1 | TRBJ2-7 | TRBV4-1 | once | CASSHTKGQRSYEQYF | TGCGCCAGCAGCCACACAAAGGGACAGCGATCCTACGAGCAGTACTTC
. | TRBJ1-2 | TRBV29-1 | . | CSVEDRGSPKNYGYTF | TGCAGCGTTGAAGATAGGGGGTCCCCCAAGAACTATGGCTACACCTTC
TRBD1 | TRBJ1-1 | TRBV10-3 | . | CAISANSISGTGSMNTEAFF | TGTGCCATCAGTGCGAATAGTATCTCGGGGACAGGCTCAATGAACACTGAAGCTTTCTTT
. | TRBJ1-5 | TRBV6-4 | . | CASSDSPLQPQHF | TGTGCCAGCAGTGACTCCCCCCTTCAGCCCCAGCATTTT
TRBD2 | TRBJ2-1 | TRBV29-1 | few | CSVEPPGGAMFF | TGCAGCGTTGAACCTCCCGGGGGGGCGATGTTCTTC
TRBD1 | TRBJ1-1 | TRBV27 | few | CASSQIDRADTEAFF | TGTGCCAGCAGTCAAATAGACAGGGCGGACACTGAAGCTTTCTTT
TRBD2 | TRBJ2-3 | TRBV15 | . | CATSPTAGLSTDTQYF | TGTGCCACCAGCCCGACAGCGGGACTCAGCACAGATACGCAGTATTTT
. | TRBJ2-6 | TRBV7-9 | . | CASSLRGLGANVLTF | TGTGCCAGCAGCTTAAGGGGTCTTGGGGCCAACGTCCTGACTTTC
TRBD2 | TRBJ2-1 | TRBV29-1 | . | CSFRAGGPYNEQFF | TGCAGCTTTAGAGCGGGGGGCCCCTACAATGAGCAGTTCTTC
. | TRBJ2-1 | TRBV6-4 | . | CASSPLAASSYNEQFF | TGTGCCAGCAGTCCTTTAGCGGCTAGCTCCTACAATGAGCAGTTCTTC
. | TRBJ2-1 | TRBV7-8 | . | CASSLVTGSNEQFF | TGTGCCAGCAGCTTAGTCACTGGGAGCAATGAGCAGTTCTTC
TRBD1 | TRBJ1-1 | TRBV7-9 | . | CASRYGTANTEAFF | TGTGCCAGCAGATACGGGACAGCGAACACTGAAGCTTTCTTT
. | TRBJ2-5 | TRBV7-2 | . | CASSLASTRPGETQYF | TGTGCCAGCAGCTTAGCCTCAACTAGACCAGGCGAGACCCAGTACTTC
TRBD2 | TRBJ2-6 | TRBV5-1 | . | CASSPGPGLVSGANVLTF | TGCGCCAGCAGCCCAGGCCCGGGACTAGTGTCTGGGGCCAACGTCCTGACTTTC
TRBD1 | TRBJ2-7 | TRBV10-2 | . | CASNRGNEQYF | TGCGCCAGCAACAGGGGTAACGAGCAGTACTTC
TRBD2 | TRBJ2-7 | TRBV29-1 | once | CSVELAGGSYEQYF | TGCAGCGTTGAGTTGGCGGGAGGCTCCTACGAGCAGTACTTC
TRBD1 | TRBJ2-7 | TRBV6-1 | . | CASSFDRVSDEQYF | TGTGCCAGCAGTTTCGACAGGGTTTCCGACGAGCAGTACTTC
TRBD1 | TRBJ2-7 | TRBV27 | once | CASRRAGTGAYEQYF | TGTGCCAGCAGGCGAGCCGGGACAGGAGCCTACGAGCAGTACTTC
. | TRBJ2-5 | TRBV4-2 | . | CASSQDGDLQETQYF | TGTGCCAGCAGCCAAGACGGGGATCTCCAAGAGACCCAGTACTTC
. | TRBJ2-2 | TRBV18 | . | CASSPVGTRATGELFF | TGTGCCAGCTCACCAGTTGGGACACGGGCAACCGGGGAGCTGTTTTTT
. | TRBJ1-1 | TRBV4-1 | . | CASSQGNRDTEAFF | TGCGCCAGCAGCCAAGGCAACAGGGACACTGAAGCTTTCTTT
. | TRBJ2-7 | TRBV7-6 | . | CASSSQVSYEQYF | TGTGCCAGCAGCTCACAGGTCAGCTACGAGCAGTACTTC
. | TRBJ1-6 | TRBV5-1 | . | CASSAVGTPLHF | TGCGCCAGCAGCGCGGTTGGAACACCCCTCCACTTT
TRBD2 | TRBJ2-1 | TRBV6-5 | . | CASRGTGTMKGEQFF | TGTGCCAGCAGAGGAACCGGGACTATGAAGGGTGAGCAGTTCTTC
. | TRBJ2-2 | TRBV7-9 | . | CASSLAYYTGELFF | TGTGCCAGCAGCTTAGCCTACTACACCGGGGAGCTGTTTTTT
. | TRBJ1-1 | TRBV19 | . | CASSIRNTEAFF | TGTGCCAGTAGTATCCGGAACACTGAAGCTTTCTTT
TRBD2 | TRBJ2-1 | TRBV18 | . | CASSLVYGLAGGNEQFF | TGTGCCAGCTCACTAGTCTACGGACTAGCGGGAGGGAATGAGCAGTTCTTC
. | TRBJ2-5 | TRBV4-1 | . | CASSQLTGSQETQYF | TGCGCCAGCAGCCAACTTACAGGGTCCCAAGAGACCCAGTACTTC
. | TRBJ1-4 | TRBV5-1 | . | CASSLAPGHGEKLFF | TGCGCCAGCAGCTTGGCACCGGGACACGGTGAAAAACTGTTTTTT
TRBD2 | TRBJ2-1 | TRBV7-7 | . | CASSSGTSRYNEQFF | TGTGCTAGCAGCTCCGGGACTAGTAGGTACAATGAGCAGTTCTTC
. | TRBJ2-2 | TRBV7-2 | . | CATRLGGADGELFF | TGTGCCACCAGGTTGGGGGGGGCGGACGGGGAGCTGTTTTTT
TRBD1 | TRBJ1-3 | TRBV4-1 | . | CASSRRAGTGDGKNTIYF | TGCGCCAGCAGCCGTAGGGCCGGGACAGGGGACGGGAAAAACACCATATATTTT
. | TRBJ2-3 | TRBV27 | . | CASRTANTDTQYF | TGTGCCAGCCGGACTGCCAACACAGATACGCAGTATTTT
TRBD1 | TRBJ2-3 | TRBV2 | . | CASSDGWDRGRTDTQYF | TGTGCCAGCAGTGATGGTTGGGACAGGGGGCGAACAGATACGCAGTATTTT
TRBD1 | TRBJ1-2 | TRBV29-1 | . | CSANRDRVGYTF | TGCAGCGCAAACCGGGACAGGGTCGGCTACACCTTC
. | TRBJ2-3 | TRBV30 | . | CAWSGRGTQYF | TGTGCCTGGAGCGGCAGGGGTACGCAGTATTTT
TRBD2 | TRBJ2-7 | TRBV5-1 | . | CASSFSGGPHLSYEQYF | TGCGCCAGCAGCTTTAGCGGGGGGCCCCACTTATCCTACGAGCAGTACTTC
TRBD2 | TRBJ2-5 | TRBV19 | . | CATMSPSGTQETQYF | TGTGCCACCATGAGTCCTAGCGGGACCCAAGAGACCCAGTACTTC